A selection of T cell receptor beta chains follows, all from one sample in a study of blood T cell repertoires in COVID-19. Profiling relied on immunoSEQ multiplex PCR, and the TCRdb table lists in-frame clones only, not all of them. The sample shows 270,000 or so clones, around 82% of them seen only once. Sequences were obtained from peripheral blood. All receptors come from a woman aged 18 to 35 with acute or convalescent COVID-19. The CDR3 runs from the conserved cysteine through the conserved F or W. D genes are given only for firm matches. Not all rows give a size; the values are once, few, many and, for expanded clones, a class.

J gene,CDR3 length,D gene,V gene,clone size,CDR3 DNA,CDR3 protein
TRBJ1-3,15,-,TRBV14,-,TGTGCCAGCGCGGCGGGGAAAAGCTCTGGAAACACCATATATTTT,CASAAGKSSGNTIYF
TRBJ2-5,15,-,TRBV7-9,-,TGTGCCAGCAGCCAACCTACAGGGTACCAAGAGACCCAGTACTTC,CASSQPTGYQETQYF
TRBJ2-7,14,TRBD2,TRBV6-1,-,TGTGCCAGCAGTGAATTAGCGGGAGTTTACGAGCAGTACTTC,CASSELAGVYEQYF
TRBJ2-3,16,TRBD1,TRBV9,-,TGTGCCAGCAGCGCCGGGGACAGTCCTAGCACAGATACGCAGTATTTT,CASSAGDSPSTDTQYF
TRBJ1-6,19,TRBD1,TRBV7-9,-,TGTGCCAGCAGCTCACTACCGGGACAGGGGGCAGCAGCATATTCACCCCTCCACTTT,CASSSLPGQGAAAYSPLHF
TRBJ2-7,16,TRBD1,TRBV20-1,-,TGCAGTGCGAGTAAGGTTCCAGGACAGGGGTTCAACGAGCAGTACTTC,CSASKVPGQGFNEQYF
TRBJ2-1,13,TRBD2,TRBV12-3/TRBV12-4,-,TGTGCCATTCGGACTAGCGGGAACAATGAGCAGTTCTTC,CAIRTSGNNEQFF
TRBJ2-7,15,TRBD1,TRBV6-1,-,TGTGCCAGCAGTGAAGGTGGGACAGGGTTCGAGGAGCAGTACTTC,CASSEGGTGFEEQYF
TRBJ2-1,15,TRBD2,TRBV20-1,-,TGCAGTGCTAGTCGGGCTAGCGGACGAGACAATGAGCAGTTCTTC,CSASRASGRDNEQFF
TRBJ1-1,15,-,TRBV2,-,TGTGCCAGCAGTGACCGGGAGCCCATGAACACTGAAGCTTTCTTT,CASSDREPMNTEAFF
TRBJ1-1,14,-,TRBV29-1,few,TGCAGCGTTGAAGAGGGCCCCGGAGGGACTGAAGCTTTCTTT,CSVEEGPGGTEAFF
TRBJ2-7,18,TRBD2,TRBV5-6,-,TGTGCCAGCAGCTTGAGTGGGACTAGCGGGAGGGCCGTCTACGAGCAGTACTTC,CASSLSGTSGRAVYEQYF
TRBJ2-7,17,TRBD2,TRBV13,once,TGTGCCAGCACCCGGCTAGCGGGAGTCTTGGGTTCCTACGAGCAGTACTTC,CASTRLAGVLGSYEQYF
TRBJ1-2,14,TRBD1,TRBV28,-,TGTGCCAGCAGTTTATATACAGGGGTCTATGGCTACACCTTC,CASSLYTGVYGYTF
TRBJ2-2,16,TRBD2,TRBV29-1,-,TGCAGCGTTACTAGCGGGAGGGCCCAAGGAACCGGGGAGCTGTTTTTT,CSVTSGRAQGTGELFF
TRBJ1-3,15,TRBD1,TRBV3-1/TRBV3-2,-,TGTGCCAGCAGCCCACCAGGGGGTAGGGGACACAGAATATATTTT,CASSPPGGRGHRIYF
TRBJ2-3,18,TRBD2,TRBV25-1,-,TGTGCCAGCAGTGATCTGGGGGGACTAGCGGGAGTGTCGGATACGCAGTATTTT,CASSDLGGLAGVSDTQYF
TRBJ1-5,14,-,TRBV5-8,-,TGTGCCAGCAGCTCGGACAGCCCTAGTCAGCCCCAGCATTTT,CASSSDSPSQPQHF
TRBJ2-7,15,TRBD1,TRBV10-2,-,TGCGCCAGCAGTGCTCCGGGACAGGGAGTCTACGAGCAGTACTTC,CASSAPGQGVYEQYF
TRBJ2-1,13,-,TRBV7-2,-,TGTGCCAGCAGCCTATATAGCGGAGCACGTAAGTTCTTC,CASSLYSGARKFF
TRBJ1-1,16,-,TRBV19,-,TGTGCCAGTTGGCCAGGGGTCGGAGACATGAACACTGAAGCTTTCTTT,CASWPGVGDMNTEAFF
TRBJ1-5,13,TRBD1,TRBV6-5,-,TGTGCCAGCAGACAGGGGGCTGTTCAGCCCCAGCATTTT,CASRQGAVQPQHF
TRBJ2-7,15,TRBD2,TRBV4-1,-,TGCGCCAGCAGCCAAGAGGACGGGAGGGCCTACGAGCAGTACTTC,CASSQEDGRAYEQYF
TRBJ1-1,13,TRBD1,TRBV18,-,TGTGCCAGCTCTGACAGGGAGATGGGTGAAGCTTTCTTT,CASSDREMGEAFF
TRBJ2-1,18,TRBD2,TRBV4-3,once,TGCGCCAGCAGCCAAGGGGGACTAGCGGGAGGGCCTTTCAATGAGCAGTTCTTC,CASSQGGLAGGPFNEQFF
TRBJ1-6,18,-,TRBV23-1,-,TGCGCCAGCAGTCCTCCAGGGGTGGATAGCTCCTATAATTCACCCCTCCACTTT,CASSPPGVDSSYNSPLHF
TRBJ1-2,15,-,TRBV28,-,TGTGCCAGCAGTTCCGGGGGGCTATTGAACTATGGCTACACCTTC,CASSSGGLLNYGYTF
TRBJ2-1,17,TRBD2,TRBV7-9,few,TGTGCCAGCAGCCTAGGGTGGGTAGCGGGAATCTACAATGAGCAGTTCTTC,CASSLGWVAGIYNEQFF